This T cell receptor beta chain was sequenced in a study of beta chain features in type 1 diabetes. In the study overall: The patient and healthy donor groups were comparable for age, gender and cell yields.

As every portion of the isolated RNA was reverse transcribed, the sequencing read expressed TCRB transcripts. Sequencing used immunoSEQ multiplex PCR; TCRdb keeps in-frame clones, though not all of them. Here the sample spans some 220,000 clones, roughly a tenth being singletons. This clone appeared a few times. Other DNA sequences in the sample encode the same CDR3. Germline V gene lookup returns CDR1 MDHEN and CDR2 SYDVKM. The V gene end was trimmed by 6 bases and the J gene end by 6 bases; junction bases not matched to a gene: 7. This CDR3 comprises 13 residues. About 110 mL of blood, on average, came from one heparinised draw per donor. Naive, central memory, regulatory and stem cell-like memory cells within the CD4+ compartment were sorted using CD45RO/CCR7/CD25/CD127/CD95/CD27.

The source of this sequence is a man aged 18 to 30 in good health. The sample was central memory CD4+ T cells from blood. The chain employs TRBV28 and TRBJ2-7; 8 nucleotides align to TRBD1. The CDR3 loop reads CASSPGQGGEQYF. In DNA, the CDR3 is TGTGCCAGCAGCCCTGGACAGGGAGGCGAGCAGTACTTC.